The sequence of this TCR beta chain was determined in a study of cytomegalovirus exposure and HLA in healthy donors. At the level of the study: The roughly 120 million unique TCR beta sequences, from around 200 million T cells, were found by an earlier analysis.

CDR1 and CDR2 (germline): MGHRA, YSYEKL. CDR3 length: 18 amino acids. After removal of 0 bases from V and 7 bases from J, the junction contained 12 bases not matched to a gene. Amplification used 60 Vbeta primers and 13 Jbeta primers. This table comes from immunoSEQ multiplex PCR, and its TCRdb copy is limited to in-frame clones, with some not included. The repertoire consists of under 200,000 clones, with around 80% occurring once and the leading ten covering approximately 1.5%. The sample consisted of PBMCs. The sequence came from a young woman in good health and CMV-seronegative. This chain uses TRBV4-1 with TRBJ2-1, with 10 bases fitting TRBD2. CDR3 DNA sequence: TGCGCCAGCAGCCAAGATAGGGCTAGCGGGAGCGGGGCGAATGAGCAGTTCTTC. Protein product: CASSQDRASGSGANEQFF.